This T cell receptor (beta chain) stems from a study of blood T cell repertoires in COVID-19. Background on the study: Donors in the United States, Italy and Spain gave samples during acute or convalescent COVID-19. PBMCs, B-cell-depleted T cells, or T cells provided the cDNA or gDNA that made up the material.

This CDR3 has 15 amino acids. J gave up 8 bases and V 4 bases, and 6 bases lay outside the gene matches. Germline CDR1 MNHEY, CDR2 SVGAGI. In the authors' workflow: For nucleated cells, counts were estimated from reference gene primer amplification. Repertoires were generated with immunoSEQ multiplex PCR, while TCRdb's copy carries only in-frame clones and drops some. V, J and clone size reflect that table, while D and trimming were determined from the DNA. The data show about 200,000 clones, around four fifths seen once. V usage is TRBV6-5 and J usage is TRBJ2-1, with 12 bases aligning to TRBD2. The source material was peripheral blood. The clonotype was recovered from a woman between 50 and 59 years old with acute or convalescent COVID-19. CDR3: CASSSLAGGRDEQFF. The CDR3 DNA reads TGTGCCAGCAGTTCTCTAGCGGGAGGGAGGGATGAGCAGTTCTTC.